This TCR beta chain was documented in a study of tumor-infiltrating lymphocytes in primary liver carcinoma. The wider study: Productive TCRbeta read counts per sample ran from roughly 3.5 to 6.8 million and were similar across tissue types.

The study extracted blood RNA from unsorted whole blood and also extracted germline DNA. There were only treatment-naive patients, all with chronic HBV infection. About this clonotype: Its target is unknown.

With V trimmed by 0 bases and J by 0 bases, 2 bases remained unmatched. Germline values: CDR1 SGHKS, CDR2 YYEKEE (reference sequence). The CDR3 loop spans 15 amino acids. General study findings and limits: Tumors and blood were compared for top-250-clone fraction, and tumors had the significantly higher value (p = 0.039). Tumor region pairs overlapped more than did tumor-adjacent and tumor-blood pairs.

Reverse transcription of about 500 ng total RNA with a constant-region primer produced TCR beta cDNA. Libraries for TCR beta were built through three nested multiplex PCR rounds, which together made up a slightly modified ARM-PCR procedure. Primers for the first two PCR rounds were TRBV1-TRBV30 forward primers and a C-beta reverse primer (about 10 cycles per round). One entry per CDR3 protein results from TCRdb running MiXCR on the multiplex PCR reads. The sample lists roughly 180,000 distinct CDR3 sequences, over 45% occurring once. The clonotype originates from a man aged 35 to 55 with primary liver carcinoma and hepatitis B virus infection. Sequenced: peripheral blood. The V gene is TRBV5-5, the J gene TRBJ2-7; 8 positions match TRBD2. As DNA, the CDR3 is TGTGCCAGCAGCTTGGGGCGGGAGGCCTCCTACGAGCAGTACTTC. Amino acid sequence: CASSLGREASYEQYF.